The present entry profiles one TCR beta chain with its context. Its antigen specificity is not known. The method was the immunoSEQ multiplex PCR assay. For the multiplex PCR, a mixture combining 60 forward primers for TCR Vbeta segments and 13 reverse primers for TCR Jbeta segments was used. A multiplex PCR assay on genomic DNA amplified the CDR3 region of rearranged TCR beta genes. The amplified TCR beta libraries were sequenced on the Illumina HiSeq System as 87-base-pair reads. The study's processing was this. In a later analysis, 77 million or so unique TCR beta chains were counted across the 650 to 750 repertoires, and around 10 million of these chains were shared by at least two donors. To remove PCR and sequencing errors, raw reads were error-corrected and collapsed into unique sequences using a nearest-neighbor algorithm that merged closely related sequences. V, D and J gene segments were assigned by aligning CDR3 sequences to IMGT reference sequences. Each retained sequence needed at least a six-nucleotide match to both a V gene segment and a J gene segment. Rearrangements were called productive when the CDR3 lacked stop codons and stayed in frame with V and J; all others were non-productive. Following IMGT convention, CDR3 was defined as the stretch from the second conserved V-encoded cysteine up to the conserved J-encoded phenylalanine. The earlier analysis of about 610 of the donors excluded any sequence lacking an unambiguous match to a single V gene segment. In an earlier analysis of some 590 of the donors, a V segment was called functional when productive rearrangements were above 56.7%, and segregating when the standard deviation between donors exceeded 5%. A statistical classification framework was built for diagnosing cytomegalovirus status from the catalog of TCR beta chain sequences. In a later analysis, V and J genes were assigned by comparing TCR nucleotide sequences against IMGT/GENE-DB human TR gene sequences. In a later analysis, CDR3 sequences and most-parsimonious VDJ recombination scenarios were assigned using the TCRdist pipeline. A later analysis defined each TCR beta chain by its CDR3 amino acid sequence plus V-gene family, and excluded reads lacking a unique V-gene family. As a way to deal with suspected cross-contamination and a sequencing artifact, a later analysis dropped 450 to 600 nucleotide sequences that were highly shared and had low generation probability. For each public chain, a later analysis derived a clonal expansion index from normalized ranks of inferred template counts within each repertoire. In a later analysis, generation probabilities were computed using a VDJ recombination model fitted to out-of-frame rearrangements, and the results were checked against IGoR. In a later analysis, TCR-TCR, TCR-HLA and TCR-CMV co-occurrence was scored with hypergeometric tests, and a repertoire-size bias correction was applied to TCR pairs. In a later analysis, false discovery rates were estimated by permuting HLA or CMV assignments 20 times. In a later analysis, co-occurring TCRs were grouped using DBSCAN, and TCRdist sequence similarity was added for clustering within HLA-allele-positive subsets. Repertoires with fewer than 30,000 or more than 120,000 public chains were left out of co-occurrence clustering, as were a handful of repertoires with anomalous nucleotide sharing. TCRdb took this table from immuneACCESS and kept in-frame rearrangements with V and J called. Such tables lack part of the clones; where checked against another copy, unresolved V genes explain under half of the gap, and the rest is unexplained. V and J calls and clone size are as listed in that table; D and trimming were resolved from the DNA. The sample's table covers 90,000 to 130,000 clones. The top ten hold 6.8% of the sample.

These data come from a study of cytomegalovirus exposure and HLA in healthy donors (dated by TCRdb to 2015 to 2018). At the level of the whole study: According to an earlier analysis of several hundred of the donors, about 179 million T cells yielded roughly 110 million unique TCR beta sequences and 276 Gb of sequence data. All discovery cohort repertoires had been generated on a single sequencing platform. Both class I and class II loci were covered by HLA typing, at four-digit resolution. Four or five DR-DQ haplotypes were handled as single units for association and clustering, since linkage in the cohort was strong. Using immunosequencing, the study profiled T cell repertoires from around 680 subjects and related those repertoires to cytomegalovirus serostatus. Among roughly 400 genotyped donors of the cohort, an average of approximately 240,000 unique TCR beta nucleotide sequences was sequenced per donor, of which about 20% were non-productive. Roughly 320 gigabases of sequencing data and 70 million to 95 million unique TCR sequences made up an early release that covered 500 to 700 HLA-typed donors. The number of typed donors differed by locus: about 620-640 for A, B, C, DRB1 and DQB1; 522 for DQA1; about 600 for DPA1; and about 450 for DPB1. The genetic ancestry cluster associated with self-reported Caucasian donors included 70% to 85% of the 398 genotyped donors. In an earlier analysis of 587 of the donors, high-throughput TCR beta sequencing was used to judge whether each TCR beta V gene segment behaved as functional or pseudogenic. To study patterns of TCR occurrence, a later analysis re-analyzed previously published TCR beta repertoires from 666 donors and added high-resolution HLA genotyping. The aim of the study was to test whether cataloging public T cell receptors could identify signatures of past pathogen exposure. To predict cytomegalovirus infection status, the study combined high-throughput TCR immunosequencing, statistical association of individual TCRs with disease status, and machine learning. Rather than drawing on any new phenotypic data, the later analysis identified candidate immune exposures from TCR beta sequences and the way those sequences occurred across donors. In a later genetic analysis, genome-wide SNP genotypes for about 55% of the 666 donors were used, and that subset was treated as a discovery cohort. Besides the first cohort of roughly 660 subjects, a separate validation cohort made up of roughly 120 different subjects was used. Donor age, sex, ethnicity and CMV serostatus were compiled alongside the repertoire data. General study outcomes and caveats: In a later analysis, the rate of TCR association differed among HLA loci, with DRB1 alleles having the most associated TCRs and HLA-C alleles having the fewest. Cytomegalovirus status was reported to be diagnosed by the classifier with high specificity and sensitivity in both the original and validation cohorts. The study gave a list of more than 150 TCR beta chains associated with cytomegalovirus. The authors suggested that the approach could potentially be extended to other disease states and immunological phenotypes. Fewer than 20 rarely observed V segments, including chromosome 9 orphons, were excluded from the earlier analysis of approximately 600 of the donors because counts were too low. Roughly uniform sequencing depth across donors was assumed in presence/absence analyses, although this assumption may not hold. Only TCR beta chains were sequenced in this cohort, and the absence of alpha or paired-chain data limited detectable features. Several of the top co-occurrence clusters appeared to be linked to parvovirus B19, influenza, CMV and Epstein-Barr virus, according to a later analysis. In a later analysis, HLA-associated TCR beta chains showed more clonal expansion and lower generation probabilities than non-associated chains that were equally common. Linkage disequilibrium might explain the correlated functional status among segregating V segments, but an unknown experimental factor could not be ruled out. A later genetic analysis reported fewer N-insertions in productive TCRs among donors in an Asian-associated ancestry cluster than the roughly 690-donor mean. In a later analysis, around 17,000 TCR beta sequences were associated with specific HLA alleles at a false discovery rate of 0.05. In a later analysis, most CMV-associated TCR beta chains were found to appear HLA-restricted, with HLA associations seemingly driven largely by CMV exposure. Most TCR sequences were seen in very few donors, while some public TCRs were found in many individuals. V-gene and J-gene trimming of TCR beta chains was associated with a missense DCLRE1C variant in a later genetic analysis, and the association was replicated in an independent cohort. A further reported finding was that TCR beta sequences accurately predicted the HLA-A and HLA-B alleles for most subjects in the first cohort. For the cohort, immune exposure information was limited to CMV serostatus. A group of highly shared sequence variants was considered likely to be a technical artifact of the sequencing pipeline. HLA typing was unavailable for some donors at each locus, so association tests used only the typed subset. Some IMGT-functional V segments, including TRBV6-2 and TRBV6-3, could not be distinguished by the 87-base-pair reads and were therefore excluded. Assigning TCR associations to individual alleles was difficult when HLA alleles, especially DR and DQ, strongly co-occurred. In vitro tests confirmed that three of the cytomegalovirus-associated TCR beta chains recognize cytomegalovirus antigens. Broadly in line with IMGT annotations, most TCR beta V segments showed up in productive rearrangements about 87% or about 30% of the time in an earlier analysis of 587 of the donors.

The trim is 5 bases for V and 4 bases for J, with a gap of 15 bases between the germline ends. For CDR1 and CDR2, the germline V gene (reference sequence) lists GTSNPN and SVGIG. From the cysteine through the phenylalanine, the CDR3 covers 14 amino acids. Just the 42-base CDR3 DNA is kept, in frame starting at base 1. In total, roughly 710 healthy bone marrow donors made up the cohort. All cohort members were sampled while nominally healthy, although unrecorded immune exposures were likely present. The donor tested CMV seropositive and was one of the 289 seropositive cohort members. Every donor gave a peripheral blood sample, and the peripheral blood mononuclear cells from that sample were used for TCR beta sequencing. The Qiagen DNeasy Blood Extraction Kit was used to extract genomic DNA from the blood cell samples.

The sample comprised PBMCs. This TCR derives from a man between 40 and 49 years old in good health and CMV-seropositive. The V and J segments used are TRBV30 and TRBJ2-1; TRBD2 could be the D gene, as 6 bases match. The CDR3 in this case is CAWSPSAIYNEQFF. The base sequence is TGTGCCTGGTCCCCTAGCGCGATATACAATGAGCAGTTCTTC. When the CDR3 is completed using the reference TRBV30 and TRBJ2-1 genes on either side, the full variable domain is SQTIHQWPATLVQPVGSPLSLECTVEGTSNPNLYWYRQAAGRGLQLLFYSVGIGQISSEVPQNLSASRPQDRQFILSSKKLLLSDSGFYLCAWSPSAIYNEQFFGPGTRLTVL.